This T cell receptor (beta chain) was sequenced during a study of molecular identifiers for immune sequencing clone quantification. This clonotype was recorded at least ten times. TCRdb analysed the PCR reads with MiXCR anew, one entry per CDR3 protein. The data show around 460,000 distinct CDR3 sequences, about a fifth seen once. This CDR3 is built from 16 residues. Unmatched junction bases numbered 8, after V lost 5 bases and J lost 1 base. CDR1 SEHNR and CDR2 FQNEAQ come from the germline V gene (reference sequence). This sequence joins TRBV7-9 and TRBJ2-1; TRBD2 aligns across 7 bases. The sequenced sample was naive CD8+ T cells from blood, with Jurkat cell RNA spiked in. Sample subset: FACS-sorted CD8+CD4-CCR7+CD45RA+ naive T cells. This clonotype was obtained from a human donor in good health. Some libraries in this study had Jurkat cell RNA spiked in. The CDR3 loop is CASSNPAGKSYNEQFF. CDR3 nucleotide sequence: TGTGCCAGCAGCAACCCAGCGGGGAAATCCTACAATGAGCAGTTCTTC.